This T cell receptor (beta chain) was obtained from a study of cytotoxic CD8 clonotypes in ibrutinib-treated CLL. Study summary: Outcomes included some 24 partial and 2 complete responses; after median around 65 months, roughly 14 stayed remitted and approximately 12 progressed. Study findings and constraints: Progressing and sustained-remission patients had different sampling times. Public clonotypes, found uncommonly, either contracted or stayed stable on treatment.

Data came from immunoSEQ multiplex PCR; TCRdb stores just in-frame clones and leaves some out. The sample carries over 30,000 clones, approximately 71% recorded once. Between the trimmed V and J ends, which lost 0 bases and 4 bases, there was a span of 11 bases. Germline lookup yields CDR1 SGHDT and CDR2 YYEEEE. This CDR3 has 15 amino acids. As to this clone: What it binds is unknown.

The sequence was obtained from a human donor with chronic lymphocytic leukemia. The input for sequencing was PBMCs, taken at disease progression, from a patient treated with ibrutinib. The chain employs TRBV5-6 and TRBJ2-1; D call uncertain. CDR3 DNA: TGTGCCAGCAGCTTGGAGGGCTACACTTACAATGAGCAGTTCTTC. Translated, it gives CASSLEGYTYNEQFF. The complete variable domain, with remaining parts taken from reference TRBV5-6 and TRBJ2-1, reads DAGVTQSPTHLIKTRGQQVTLRCSPKSGHDTVSWYQQALGQGPQFIFQYYEEEERQRGNFPDRFSGHQFPNYSSELNVNALLLGDSALYLCASSLEGYTYNEQFFGPGTRLTVL.